This T cell receptor (beta chain) was retrieved from a study of blood T cell repertoires in COVID-19. Study as a whole: PBMCs, B-cell-depleted T cells, or T cells provided the cDNA or gDNA that made up the material.

The germline V gene has CDR1 SGHDT and CDR2 YYEEEE. CDR3 size: 17 residues. Trimming cost V 4 bases and J 0 bases; bases outside gene matches: 9. The study recruited people aged about 18 to 95 years across 20 to 30 US areas. Participants' own reports of clinical history determined their cohort assignment. Source study methods: The authors estimated nucleated cell counts from reference gene primer amplification. Using immunoSEQ multiplex PCR, the repertoire was profiled, and TCRdb retains in-frame clones only, with some absent. The V and J calls and the clone size are those of that table, but D and trimming were determined from the DNA. The sample has more than 110,000 clones, more than 75% seen once.

The specimen sequenced was PBMCs or T cells enriched from blood (not recorded which). The J gene is TRBJ2-2, the V gene TRBV5-6, with 7 nucleotides matching TRBD2. This clonotype was obtained from a woman in her forties or fifties who had recovered from COVID-19. The CDR3 sequence: CASSPLWGGSNTGELFF. The CDR3 nucleotides are TGTGCCAGCAGCCCCTTATGGGGGGGGTCGAACACCGGGGAGCTGTTTTTT.